This T cell receptor beta chain came from a study of blood T cell repertoires in COVID-19. Study as a whole: Both acute and convalescent COVID-19 samples were obtained from the United States, Italy and Spain. Sources were T cells, B-cell-depleted T cells, or PBMCs; the material itself was cDNA or gDNA.

Source study methods: By means of reference gene primer amplification, nucleated cell counts were estimated. The repertoire was sequenced with immunoSEQ multiplex PCR; TCRdb's copy has only in-frame clones and lacks some. The V and J calls and the clone size are those of that table, but D and trimming were determined from the DNA. This sample yields around 70,000 clones, of which 65% to 85% are seen a single time; nearly 5% belongs to the top ten. Source material: peripheral blood. The TCR was taken from a woman over 75 with active or convalescent COVID-19.

The CDR3 is CASSENLTNEKLFF. CDR3 sequence (DNA): TGTGCCAGCAGTGAAAACTTAACTAATGAAAAACTGTTTTTT. The V and J genes are TRBV2 and TRBJ1-4; D is uncertain. V lost 2 bases, J lost 1 base, and 5 bases lay in between. Germline V CDR1 and CDR2: SNHLY, FYNNEI. This CDR3 spans 14 amino acids.